These 7 T cell receptor beta chains share one sample of origin, sequenced in a study of blood T cell repertoires in COVID-19. Sequencing used immunoSEQ multiplex PCR; TCRdb keeps in-frame clones, though not all of them. The table includes some 280,000 clones, approximately 89% detected once. Sequenced input: peripheral blood. The receptors were gathered from a woman between 55 and 75 years old with acute or convalescent COVID-19.

This chain connects TRBV7-2 to TRBJ1-1; a possible D gene is TRBD1 (6 bases). The ends were cut back, 10 bases at V and 1 base at J, with 16 bases in the middle. The length of the CDR3 is 14 residues. Germline CDR1 reads SGHTA; CDR2 reads FQGNSA. CDR3 sequence: CATVQGRGNTEAFF. CDR3 nucleotide sequence: TGTGCCACCGTACAGGGCAGAGGGAACACTGAAGCTTTCTTT.

In nucleotides, the CDR3 is TGTGCCAGCAGCGTACAGGCCCGCGCAGCAGATACGCAGTATTTT. Protein sequence: CASSVQARAADTQYF. The chain carries TRBV27 and TRBJ2-3; D might be TRBD1 (5 bases). Germline V gene data show CDR1 as MNHEY and CDR2 as SMNVEV (reference sequence). The CDR3 consists of 15 residues. Trimming pared 6 bases from V and 4 bases from J, leaving 17 bases between.

This chain joins TRBV7-9 and TRBJ2-3; 8 bases are shared with TRBD2. Germline CDR1 SEHNR, CDR2 FQNEAQ (reference sequence). V lost 7 bases and J lost 2; bases outside the gene matches: 11. This CDR3 has 16 residues. The CDR3, as DNA: TGTGCCAGCACCGACGGGAGGGGGGGGGACACAGATACGCAGTATTTT. Translation gives CASTDGRGGDTDTQYF.

This chain links TRBV29-1 with TRBJ2-5; 8 positions match TRBD2. Per the germline V gene, CDR1 is SQVTM and CDR2 is ANQGSEA. V shed 8 bases and J 1 base; nucleotides not matched to a gene: 9. The CDR3 extends over 14 amino acids. CDR3 residues: CSSRAGGRQETQYF. The CDR3 bases are TGCAGCTCAAGGGCGGGGGGACGCCAAGAGACCCAGTACTTC.

The chain has TRBV5-1 and TRBJ1-1; D gene uncertain. The V end lost 1 base, the J end lost 1 base, and 5 bases lay between the germline ends. This CDR3 contains 13 residues. The germline gives CDR1 SGHRS, CDR2 YFSETQ. The CDR3: CASSLPGNTEAFF. The CDR3 DNA reads TGCGCCAGCAGCTTGCCCGGGAACACTGAAGCTTTCTTT.

V and J are TRBV5-1 and TRBJ1-1; a possible D gene is TRBD1 (5 bases). The CDR3 is made up of 15 amino acids. The germline V and J ends were trimmed by 4 bases and 1 base, with 14 bases remaining between them. The germline CDR1 and CDR2 sequences are SGHRS and YFSETQ. In nucleotides, the CDR3 is TGCGCCAGCAGCCCCCCCGCAGGGCCGAACACTGAAGCTTTCTTT. Its translation is CASSPPAGPNTEAFF.

This clone has just one count. V usage is TRBV7-2 and J usage is TRBJ1-5; no reliable D call. The germline V and J ends were trimmed by 2 bases and 6 bases, with 17 bases remaining between them. The CDR3 loop spans 16 amino acids. Germline CDR1 is SGHTA and CDR2 is FQGNSA. The CDR3 DNA sequence: TGTGCCAGCAGCTTAAGGTGGGCGCCAGCGGTTCAGCCCCAGCATTTT. Translated, it gives CASSLRWAPAVQPQHF.